Following are 24 T cell receptor beta chains from one sample sequenced in a study of technical replicates of blood from a few donors. Only in-frame clones appear in the TCRdb table, and some are missing; sequencing was by immunoSEQ multiplex PCR. Of 55,000 to 70,000 clones in the sample, around 86% were seen once. The sample comprised PBMCs. The source is a human donor in good health. Some clones in this sample may be carry-over from other donors' samples.

Only a few counts were recorded for this clone. The chain recombines TRBV30 with TRBJ1-1; possibly TRBD1 for D (6 bases). From germline, CDR1 is GTSNPN and CDR2 SVGIG (reference sequence). Between the trimmed V and J ends, which lost 5 bases and 7 bases, there was a span of 11 bases. The CDR3 runs to 11 residues. CDR3 sequence (DNA): TGTGCCTGGGAAAGGGGGTTTGAAGCTTTCTTT. Residues: CAWERGFEAFF.

CDR3 DNA: TGTGCCAGTAGTTGGCGGGAGGGTAGCGAGCAGTTCTTC. It translates to CASSWREGSEQFF. This rearrangement joins TRBV19 to TRBJ2-1; 9 positions match TRBD2. The CDR3 covers 13 residues. V was clipped by 5 bases and J by 10 bases; unmatched bases: 6. Germline CDR1 LNHDA, CDR2 SQIVND (reference sequence).

CDR3 DNA sequence: TGTGCCACCAGCAGAGATGGGCGGGAGAGGATCAATGAGCAGTTCTTC. Its translation: CATSRDGRERINEQFF. The chain employs TRBV15 and TRBJ2-1; 7 bases match TRBD2. The germline V gene has CDR1 LNHNV and CDR2 YYDKDF (reference sequence). The V segment lost 0 bases and the J segment 6 bases; nucleotides outside the gene matches: 8. This CDR3 region has 16 residues.

The rearrangement uses TRBV7-9 and TRBJ2-7, with a possible D match to TRBD2 (5 bases). The germline V and J ends were trimmed by 6 bases and 3 bases, with 15 bases remaining between them. Germline-derived CDR1 and CDR2 are SEHNR and FQNEAQ (reference sequence). The CDR3 runs 14 residues. Here the CDR3 DNA reads TGTGCCAGCAGGCGATTGTTCGGGATCTACGAGCAGTACTTC. This encodes CASRRLFGIYEQYF.

V and J are TRBV5-1 and TRBJ2-7; 9 bases agree with TRBD2. V was clipped by 5 bases and J by 1 base; unmatched bases: 10. The CDR3 has 16 residues. Germline V gene data show CDR1 as SGHRS and CDR2 as YFSETQ. CDR3 nucleotides: TGCGCCAGCAGAAGAACCGGGACTAGCAAATCCTACGAGCAGTACTTC. This gives the protein CASRRTGTSKSYEQYF.

CDR3 in DNA: TGTGCCAGCAGCCCTGGACTAGCGGTCGGGACCGGGGAGCTGTTTTTT. It encodes CASSPGLAVGTGELFF. The rearrangement uses TRBV6-4 and TRBJ2-2; 10 bases match TRBD2. The CDR3 consists of 16 residues. Trimming at V came to 6 bases and at J to 5 bases, leaving 9 bases not matched to a gene. Germline values: CDR1 MRHNA, CDR2 SNTAGT.

This clone has only a few counts. This chain joins TRBV7-9 and TRBJ2-5; no clear D gene. Between the trimmed V and J ends, which lost 4 bases and 5 bases, there was a span of 2 bases. The CDR3 totals 10 residues. Germline lookup yields CDR1 SEHNR and CDR2 FQNEAQ (reference sequence). This CDR3 reads CASSSETQYF. The CDR3 coding sequence is TGTGCCAGCAGCTCGGAGACCCAGTACTTC.

The V call is TRBV7-3, the J call TRBJ2-1, with 13 bases that match TRBD2. Germline V CDR1 and CDR2: SGHTA, FQGTGA. J was trimmed by 9 bases and V by 5 bases; bases with no gene match: 7. The CDR3 loop spans 15 amino acids. In nucleotides, the CDR3 is TGTGCCAGCAGCCCAACTAGCGGGGGGGCCGGTGAGCAGTTCTTC. Its translation: CASSPTSGGAGEQFF.

This rearrangement joins TRBV5-1 to TRBJ1-2, with 9 bases identical to TRBD1. The CDR3 totals 14 residues. Germline V CDR1 and CDR2: SGHRS, YFSETQ. V lost 3 bases and J lost 4; bases outside the gene matches: 4. This CDR3 is CASSYGQGPYGYTF. The CDR3 nucleotides read TGCGCCAGCAGCTACGGACAGGGGCCCTATGGCTACACCTTC.

This rearrangement joins TRBV6-1 to TRBJ1-2, with TRBD1 as a possible D gene (6 bases). V shed 2 bases and J shed 8 bases, with 12 bases lying between them. In germline, CDR1 is MNHNS, CDR2 SASEGT. The CDR3 contains 13 residues. The CDR3 here is CASSENRAGGYTF. In nucleotides, the CDR3 is TGTGCCAGCAGTGAAAACAGGGCAGGAGGCTACACCTTC.

The chain employs TRBV18 and TRBJ1-6, with 9 bases that match TRBD1. Germline trimming cut 3 bases from V and 10 bases from J; bases unmatched to any gene: 4. The CDR3 loop spans 14 amino acids. Germline assignment: CDR1 KGHSH and CDR2 LQKENI. As DNA, the CDR3 is TGTGCCAGCTCACCCAGGACAGGGGAATCACCCCTCCACTTT. Translated, it gives CASSPRTGESPLHF.

The chain couples TRBV7-2 to TRBJ2-5; 9 bases align to TRBD2. In germline, CDR1 is SGHTA, CDR2 FQGNSA. The CDR3 runs to 16 residues. V trimming: 4 bases; J trimming: 6 bases; junction bases outside the gene matches: 12. CDR3 amino acids: CASSSPAGGGLQTQYF. For the CDR3, the DNA is TGTGCCAGCAGCTCCCCGGCGGGAGGGGGCTTGCAGACCCAGTACTTC.

This clone occurred once. The chain combines TRBV7-2 with TRBJ1-3; no definite D call. The V and J ends lost 2 bases and 2 bases respectively, with 7 bases between them. Germline-derived CDR1 and CDR2 are SGHTA and FQGNSA. The CDR3 contains 14 residues. The CDR3 bases are TGTGCCAGCAGCTTACTTGGGCCTGGAAACACCATATATTTT. It encodes CASSLLGPGNTIYF.

This rearrangement joins TRBV13 to TRBJ2-5, with a weak D call TRBD2 (6 bases). Trimming cost V 5 bases and J 4 bases, with 11 bases left between them. The germline CDR1 and CDR2 sequences are PRHDT and FYEKMQ (reference sequence). The CDR3 contains 13 residues. CDR3 sequence reads: CASSPFGGETQYF. In nucleotides, the CDR3 is TGTGCCAGCAGCCCATTCGGGGGAGAGACCCAGTACTTC.

The chain joins TRBV30 to TRBJ1-2; TRBD1 is a possible D gene (6 bases). V dropped 5 bases and J dropped 6 bases, with 16 bases sitting between them. Germline loops: CDR1 GTSNPN, CDR2 SVGIG (reference sequence). The CDR3 loop spans 13 amino acids. CDR3 sequence: CAWGRGSWDGYTF. CDR3 DNA sequence: TGTGCCTGGGGAAGGGGGAGTTGGGATGGCTACACCTTC.

CDR3 sequence reads: CASSLKPNYNEQFF. The CDR3 DNA is TGTGCCAGCAGTTTGAAACCTAATTACAATGAGCAGTTCTTC. The chain has TRBV27 and TRBJ2-1, with D unresolved. Germline V gene data show CDR1 as MNHEY and CDR2 as SMNVEV (reference sequence). Trimming pared 3 bases from V and 4 bases from J, leaving 10 bases between. The CDR3 is made up of 14 amino acids.

This clone was picked up one time. The gene calls are TRBV9 and TRBJ2-7, with 13 bases aligning to TRBD2. Germline-derived CDR1 and CDR2 are SGDLS and YYNGEE. After removal of 4 bases from V and 1 base from J, the junction contained 14 bases not matched to a gene. The CDR3 covers 19 residues. The CDR3 reads CASSPTGLAGATYSYEQYF. The CDR3 DNA is TGTGCCAGCAGCCCCACCGGACTAGCGGGGGCGACTTATTCCTACGAGCAGTACTTC. The full variable domain, rest sourced from reference TRBV9 and TRBJ2-7, is DSGVTQTPKHLITATGQRVTLRCSPRSGDLSVYWYQQSLDQGLQFLIQYYNGEERAKGNILERFSAQQFPDLHSELNLSSLELGDSALYFCASSPTGLAGATYSYEQYFGPGTRLTVT.

The chain is built from TRBV29-1 and TRBJ2-7; a weak D match, TRBD2 (5 bases). This CDR3 comprises 12 residues. CDR1 and CDR2 (germline): SQVTM, ANQGSEA. V shed 4 bases and J shed 2 bases, with 9 bases lying between them. The CDR3 DNA reads TGCAGCGTTGGAGGGTTCACCTACGAGCAGTACTTC. Translated: CSVGGFTYEQYF.

This clone was counted a single time. The rearrangement uses TRBV15 and TRBJ2-5, with 10 positions matching TRBD2. The CDR3 has 15 residues. V lost 1 base to trimming and J lost 1 base; unmatched junction nucleotides: 0. CDR1 is LNHNV and CDR2 is YYDKDF in the germline V gene (reference sequence). This CDR3 is CATSRGTSGQETQYF. The CDR3 DNA reads as TGTGCCACCAGCAGAGGGACTAGCGGCCAAGAGACCCAGTACTTC.

The CDR3 DNA reads TGTGCCAGCAGCTCCCAGGGGGGCGCGACCGAGCAGTACTTC. Its translation: CASSSQGGATEQYF. The rearrangement links TRBV5-6 to TRBJ2-7; tentatively, D is TRBD1 (7 bases). Germline V CDR1 and CDR2: SGHDT, YYEEEE. The CDR3 is 14 residues long. V lost 3 bases to trimming and J lost 6 bases, with 16 bases between them.

The rearrangement links TRBV6-1 to TRBJ2-3; 10 positions agree with TRBD1. Germline CDR1 and CDR2: MNHNS and SASEGT. The V and J ends lost 5 bases and 10 bases, in that order; junction bases with no gene match: 9. The CDR3 extends over 14 amino acids. The CDR3 reads CASSSPGQGKSQYF. CDR3 DNA sequence: TGTGCCAGCAGTTCTCCGGGACAGGGGAAATCGCAGTATTTT.

This clone was seen only once. The chain carries TRBV5-1 and TRBJ1-2, with 9 bases lining up with TRBD1. CDR1 and CDR2 from the germline V gene are SGHRS and YFSETQ. With 7 bases clipped from V and 4 bases from J, the junction kept 8 bases outside the gene matches. CDR3 length: 14 residues. The CDR3 DNA sequence: TGCGCCAGCCGGACCGACAGGGGGTCCTATGGCTACACCTTC. It specifies CASRTDRGSYGYTF. Together with reference TRBV5-1 and TRBJ1-2, the CDR3 gives the full variable domain: KAGVTQTPRYLIKTRGQQVTLSCSPISGHRSVSWYQQTPGQGLQFLFEYFSETQRNKGNFPGRFSGRQFSNSRSEMNVSTLELGDSALYLCASRTDRGSYGYTFGSGTRLTVV.

This clone was observed a single time. The V gene is TRBV5-6, the J gene TRBJ1-6, with D hard to call. Trimming pared 1 base from V and 9 bases from J, leaving 14 bases between. Germline loops: CDR1 SGHDT, CDR2 YYEEEE. CDR3 length: 15 residues. CDR3 protein: CASSLYRSRGSPLHF. CDR3 DNA: TGTGCCAGCAGCTTGTATAGGAGCCGGGGTTCACCCCTCCACTTT.

The table lists this clone with a few counts. In the same sample, other DNA sequences code for this CDR3. The chain links TRBV5-1 to TRBJ2-1, with 7 bases that match TRBD1. The germline gives CDR1 SGHRS, CDR2 YFSETQ. CDR3 size: 14 residues. The V gene end was trimmed by 4 bases and the J gene end by 4 bases; junction bases not matched to a gene: 5. The CDR3: CASSSSGGYNEQFF. CDR3 nucleotide sequence: TGCGCCAGCAGCAGCTCAGGGGGTTACAATGAGCAGTTCTTC.